This T cell receptor beta chain was observed in a study of blood T cell repertoires in COVID-19. Looking at the study overall: The study drew acute and convalescent COVID-19 samples from the United States, Italy and Spain. T cells, B-cell-depleted T cells, or PBMCs provided the cDNA or gDNA that served as material.

As processed by the authors: Amplifying reference gene primers gave estimates of nucleated cell counts. Clones were sequenced by immunoSEQ multiplex PCR, and TCRdb holds only the in-frame ones, with some missing. Clone size and V and J calls were adopted from that table, with D and trimming inferred from the DNA. In the table there are about 90,000 clones, 70% to 90% of which are singletons. V lost 6 bases and J lost 8; bases outside the gene matches: 6. Germline lookup yields CDR1 SNHLY and CDR2 FYNNEI. The CDR3 spans 14 residues. This sequence originates from a woman in her seventies with active or convalescent COVID-19. The chain couples TRBV2 to TRBJ1-6; 8 nucleotides align to TRBD1. Sequenced: peripheral blood. CDR3 residues: CASRAGGRHSPLHF. The DNA of the CDR3 is TGTGCCAGCAGGGCAGGGGGCCGTCATTCACCCCTCCACTTT.